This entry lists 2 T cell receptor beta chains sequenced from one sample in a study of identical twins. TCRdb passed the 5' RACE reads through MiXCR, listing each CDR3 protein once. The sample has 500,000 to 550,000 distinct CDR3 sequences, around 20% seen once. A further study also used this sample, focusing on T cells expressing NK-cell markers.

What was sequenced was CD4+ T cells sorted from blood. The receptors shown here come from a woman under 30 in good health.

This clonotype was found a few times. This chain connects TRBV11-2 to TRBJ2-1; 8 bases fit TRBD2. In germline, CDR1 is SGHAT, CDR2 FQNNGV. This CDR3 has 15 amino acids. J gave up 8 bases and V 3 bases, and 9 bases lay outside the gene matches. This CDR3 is CASSLGGSGGYEQFF. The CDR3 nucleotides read TGTGCCAGCAGCTTGGGCGGGAGCGGGGGCTATGAGCAGTTCTTC.

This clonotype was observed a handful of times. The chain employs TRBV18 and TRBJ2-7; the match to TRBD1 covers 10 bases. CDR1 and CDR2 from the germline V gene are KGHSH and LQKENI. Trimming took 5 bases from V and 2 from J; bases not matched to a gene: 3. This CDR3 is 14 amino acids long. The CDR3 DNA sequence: TGTGCCAGCTCAAGAGGGACAGGGGCCTACGAGCAGTACTTC. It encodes CASSRGTGAYEQYF.